Listed below are T cell receptor beta chains from one sample, sequenced in a study of shared clonotypes between healthy human individuals. Clones were read by immunoSEQ multiplex PCR, and TCRdb kept only the in-frame ones, dropping some. The top ten hold 13% of the sample, which has about 490,000 clones, 76% seen once. The sequencing input was PBMCs. Receptor source: a woman aged 40 to 55 in good health. Some clones in this sample may be carry-over from other donors' samples. The CDR3 runs from the conserved cysteine through the conserved F or W. A D gene is named only where the DNA matches it firmly. Clone sizes are given selectively: once, few, many, or a class where the clone is expanded.

v_call	clone_size	d_call	j_call	cdr3_nt	cdr3_aa
TRBV6-5	-	-	TRBJ2-1	TGTGCCAGCAGTTACGACTCCCCGGGCGATGAGCAGTTCTTC	CASSYDSPGDEQFF
TRBV7-6	-	-	TRBJ2-7	TGTGCCAGCAGCTACGGACTGGGTTCCTACGAGCAGTACTTC	CASSYGLGSYEQYF
TRBV9	-	TRBD2	TRBJ2-5	TGTGCCAGCACCCCGATGGGCGGGGGATCCCAAGAGACCCAGTACTTC	CASTPMGGGSQETQYF
TRBV27	-	TRBD2	TRBJ2-7	TGTGCCAGCAGTATCAGACTAGCGGGAGACTCCTACGAGCAGTACTTC	CASSIRLAGDSYEQYF
TRBV7-6	-	-	TRBJ2-7	TGTGCCAGCAGCTTAGGCTACCTCCAGGACGAGCAGTACTTC	CASSLGYLQDEQYF
TRBV4-1	-	TRBD2	TRBJ2-1	TGCGCCAGCAGCCAATTCCCTAGGGGGATAGCGGGAGAGGGGAGGAATGAGCAGTTCTTC	CASSQFPRGIAGEGRNEQFF
TRBV7-9	-	TRBD2	TRBJ2-2	TGTGCCAGCAGCCGGACTAGCGGGAGAAGTGGGGAGCTGTTTTTT	CASSRTSGRSGELFF
TRBV30	-	TRBD2	TRBJ2-1	TGTGCCTGGACTAGCGGGAGGTGGGGTTACAATGAGCAGTTCTTC	CAWTSGRWGYNEQFF
TRBV27	-	TRBD2	TRBJ2-5	TGTGCCAGCAGTTCTATAGCGGGAGGGGGGTACCAAGAGACCCAGTACTTC	CASSSIAGGGYQETQYF
TRBV7-6	-	-	TRBJ2-5	TGTGCCAGCAGCTTAAGCAGGGTGGAGACCCAGTACTTC	CASSLSRVETQYF
TRBV9	-	TRBD1	TRBJ1-2	TGTGCCAGCAGCACCAGGGACAGTAACTATGGCTACACCTTC	CASSTRDSNYGYTF
TRBV28	-	-	TRBJ2-6	TGTGCCAGCAGTTCAGGTTCTGGGGCCAACGTCCTGACTTTC	CASSSGSGANVLTF
TRBV5-1	-	TRBD1	TRBJ2-7	TGCGCCAGCAGCCCGACAGGGGGGGGGTACGAGCAGTACTTC	CASSPTGGGYEQYF
TRBV30	few	TRBD1	TRBJ1-4	TGTGCCTGGAACGACAGGGTTTGGGAAAAACTGCTTTTT	CAWNDRVWEKLLF
TRBV5-4	-	TRBD2	TRBJ2-1	TGTGCCAGCAGCTCCCGACTAGCGGGAGTACGAAATGAGCAGTTCTTC	CASSSRLAGVRNEQFF
TRBV28	-	-	TRBJ2-2	TGTGCCACCGCCCTGTCAGGGAACACCGGGGAGCTGTTTTTT	CATALSGNTGELFF
TRBV11-2	-	TRBD1	TRBJ2-5	TGTGCCAGCAGCTTCGACAGGGGGGGAGAGACCCAGTACTTC	CASSFDRGGETQYF
TRBV5-1	-	TRBD2	TRBJ2-6	TGCGCCAGCAGCCGGGAGGGATCCACGAGGAGGGCCAACGTCCTGACTTTC	CASSREGSTRRANVLTF
TRBV7-6	-	-	TRBJ1-1	TGTGCCAGCAGCGTACAGGATAACACTGAAGCTTTCTTT	CASSVQDNTEAFF
TRBV9	-	-	TRBJ2-2	TGTGCCAGCAGCGCCCGTAGCGAAAACACCGGGGAGCTGTTTTTT	CASSARSENTGELFF
TRBV7-2	-	TRBD1	TRBJ2-7	TGTGCCAGCAGCTTTGGGACAGGGGATTCCCACGAGCAGTACTTC	CASSFGTGDSHEQYF
TRBV7-7	-	TRBD1	TRBJ2-1	TGTGCCAGCAGCCCACGGACAGGTAGTAGCGTTAATGAGCAGTTCTTC	CASSPRTGSSVNEQFF
TRBV10-1	-	-	TRBJ2-3	TGCGCCAGCAGCTTTGACCCAGCAGATACGCAGTATTTT	CASSFDPADTQYF
TRBV11-2	-	TRBD2	TRBJ2-1	TGTGCCAGCAGCAGTAGCGGGAGGGCCCACAATGAGCAGTTCTTC	CASSSSGRAHNEQFF
TRBV28	-	-	TRBJ2-7	TGTGCCAGCAGCCCTCCGGACCTCGGGGAGCAGTACTTC	CASSPPDLGEQYF
TRBV30	-	-	TRBJ2-5	TGTGCCTGGAGTCCTACAGGGCGCGAGACCCAGTACTTC	CAWSPTGRETQYF
TRBV30	-	TRBD1	TRBJ1-2	TGTGCCTGGAATGGAAACAGGGGAAACTATGGCTACACCTTC	CAWNGNRGNYGYTF
TRBV10-3	-	-	TRBJ2-7	TGTGCCATCAGGATACAGGTACCCTTAGGGGAGCAGTACTTC	CAIRIQVPLGEQYF
TRBV7-9	-	-	TRBJ2-7	TGTGCCAGCAGCTCCTCAGGGGCTAGCAGTTTCGGCTACGAGCAGTACTTC	CASSSSGASSFGYEQYF
TRBV6-5	-	-	TRBJ2-1	TGTGCCAGCAGTTACCTGAGGGGCGATGAGCAGTTCTTC	CASSYLRGDEQFF
TRBV11-2	-	-	TRBJ1-5	TGTGCCAGCAGCTGGTCGGACGGAAATCAGCCCCAGCATTTT	CASSWSDGNQPQHF
TRBV15	many	-	TRBJ1-1	TGTGCCACCAGCAGAGATGGGGACAAAGCTTTCTTT	CATSRDGDKAFF
TRBV7-8	-	TRBD2	TRBJ2-5	TGTGCCAGCAGCTTAGGGTGGACTAGCGGGGTTCAAGAGACCCAGTACTTC	CASSLGWTSGVQETQYF
TRBV5-4	-	-	TRBJ1-3	TGTGCCAGCAGCTTACAGGATGTACAAGGAAACACCATATATTTT	CASSLQDVQGNTIYF
TRBV27	-	TRBD2	TRBJ2-2	TGTGCCAGCAGTTTATTTGGCCTAGCGGGTAACACCGGGGAGCTGTTTTTT	CASSLFGLAGNTGELFF
TRBV9	-	-	TRBJ2-5	TGTGCCAGCAGCTCTTCCGGGAGTCCCCCAGAGACCCAGTACTTC	CASSSSGSPPETQYF
TRBV6-5	-	-	TRBJ1-1	TGTGCCAGCAGTGGATCGACAGGTTTTGAAGCTTTCTTT	CASSGSTGFEAFF
TRBV30	-	-	TRBJ1-5	TGTGCCTGGAGTGTCGGCTACAATCAGCCCCAGCATTTT	CAWSVGYNQPQHF
TRBV28	-	-	TRBJ1-1	TGTGCCAGCAGTTTAGTCGGACAGTGGGACACTGAAGCTTTCTTT	CASSLVGQWDTEAFF
TRBV9	-	-	TRBJ2-7	TGTGCCAGCAGCGGAGGGGTCCCTTACGAGCAGTACTTC	CASSGGVPYEQYF
TRBV18	-	-	TRBJ1-5	TGTGCCAGCTCACCATCGGGGGGGTCGGGCAATCAGCCCCAGCATTTT	CASSPSGGSGNQPQHF
TRBV5-4	-	TRBD2	TRBJ2-7	TGTGCCAGCAGCCCCGGACTAGCGGGACTCTCCTACGAGCAGTACTTC	CASSPGLAGLSYEQYF
TRBV15	once	-	TRBJ1-1	TGTGCCACCAGCAGAGCCGGGGGGCGCGTTCGGGCTGAAGCTTTCTTT	CATSRAGGRVRAEAFF
TRBV5-1	-	-	TRBJ2-3	TGCGCCAGCAGCTTGGCTGGGGATACGCAGTATTTT	CASSLAGDTQYF
TRBV28	-	TRBD1	TRBJ2-5	TGTGCCAGCAGTTCCCGGGGACAGGGGGACCAAGAGACCCAGTACTTC	CASSSRGQGDQETQYF
TRBV18	-	-	TRBJ2-7	TGTGCCAGCTCACCGGTGAGGGGGAAACACGAGCAGTACTTC	CASSPVRGKHEQYF
TRBV29-1	-	TRBD1	TRBJ1-2	TGCAGCGTTGAAGCCCAGGGGGCCCTTAACTATGGCTACACCTTC	CSVEAQGALNYGYTF
TRBV7-6	-	-	TRBJ1-1	TGTGCCAGCAGCCCAAGACTAGACACTGAAGCTTTCTTT	CASSPRLDTEAFF
TRBV27	few	-	TRBJ1-1	TGTGCCAGCAGTTTATCAGGGGTTTCCGAAGCTTTCTTT	CASSLSGVSEAFF
TRBV29-1	few	-	TRBJ2-2	TGCAGCGTTGAAATTACCGGGGAGCTGTTTTTT	CSVEITGELFF
TRBV28	-	-	TRBJ2-7	TGTGCCAGCAGTTTCAAACTCAACATAGCCCCTACCTACGAGCAGTACTTC	CASSFKLNIAPTYEQYF
TRBV11-2	few	-	TRBJ1-2	TGTGCCAGCAGCCCCGACAGTAACTATGGCTACACCTTC	CASSPDSNYGYTF
TRBV9	-	TRBD1	TRBJ1-1	TGTGCCAGCAGCGTAAGGGGGGACAGGATGAACACTGAAGCTTTCTTT	CASSVRGDRMNTEAFF
TRBV20-1	-	-	TRBJ2-7	TGCAGTGCCTCGTCAGGGGTTGAGCAGTACTTC	CSASSGVEQYF
TRBV6-4	-	TRBD2	TRBJ2-3	TGTGCCAGCAGCCGGACTAGCGGGAGCACAGATACGCAGTATTTT	CASSRTSGSTDTQYF
TRBV19	few	TRBD2	TRBJ2-2	TGTGCCAGTAGTCCCCTTGGGACTAGCGCCGACACCGGGGAGCTGTTTTTT	CASSPLGTSADTGELFF
TRBV27	-	-	TRBJ1-1	TGTGCCAGCAGTTTATCGGGGTACACTGAAGCTTTCTTT	CASSLSGYTEAFF